This TCR beta chain originates from a study of shared clonotypes between healthy human individuals. Regarding the study as a whole: Approximately 5.3% was the fraction of naive CD4 clonotypes found shared across a handful of donors. A generally larger estimated richness was seen in naive subsets than in memory subsets. Sampling was confined to blood; repertoires within tissues likely differ.

About this clone itself: The antigen is unknown.

Profiling relied on immunoSEQ multiplex PCR, and the TCRdb table lists in-frame clones only, not all of them. The top ten clones hold 0.85% to 1.2% of a sample with millions of clones, 85% to 95% of them seen once. CD45RO-negative CD8 cells positively selected for CCR7 made up the naive population, which excluded terminally differentiated effector memory CD45RA+ cells. The donors were all Caucasian adults (living in Nashville, Tennessee). The CDR3 length is 15 residues. Germline V gene data show CDR1 as LGHNA and CDR2 as YSLEER. V lost 0 bases, J lost 8 bases, and 6 bases stayed unmatched. The source is a man between 18 and 35 years old in good health. The sequenced sample consisted of naive CD8+ T cells sorted from blood. This chain links TRBV4-3 with TRBJ2-3; 9 bases are a match to TRBD1. The CDR3 DNA reads as TGCGCCAGCAGCCAAGACATAGGGGGACAGGGTACGCAGTATTTT. Residues: CASSQDIGGQGTQYF.